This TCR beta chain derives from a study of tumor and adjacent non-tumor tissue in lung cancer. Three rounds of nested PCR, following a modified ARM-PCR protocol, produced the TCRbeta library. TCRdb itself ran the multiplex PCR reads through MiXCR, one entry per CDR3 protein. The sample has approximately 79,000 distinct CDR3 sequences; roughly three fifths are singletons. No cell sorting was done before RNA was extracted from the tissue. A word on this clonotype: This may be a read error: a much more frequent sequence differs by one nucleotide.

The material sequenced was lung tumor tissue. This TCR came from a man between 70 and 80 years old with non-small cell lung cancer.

The CDR3 nucleotides are TGTGCCAGCAGGCCCCCGTCGGGTTACAAGCAGTACTTC. Its translation: CASRPPSGYKQYF. The chain couples TRBV28 to TRBJ2-7; no definite D call. Trimming removed 6 bases from V and 8 bases from J, with 17 bases in between. The CDR3 is 13 residues long. Germline values: CDR1 MDHEN, CDR2 SYDVKM. The full variable domain, completed using reference TRBV28 and TRBJ2-7, is DVKVTQSSRYLVKRTGEKVFLECVQDMDHENMFWYRQDPGLGLRLIYFSYDVKMKEKGDIPEGYSVSREKKERFSLILESASTNQTSMYLCASRPPSGYKQYFGPGTRLTVT.